The 28 T cell receptor beta chains below come from one sample, sequenced in a study of cytomegalovirus exposure and HLA in healthy donors. The study ran its PCR with 60 Vbeta and 13 Jbeta primers. The protocol was immunoSEQ multiplex PCR, while the TCRdb copy is restricted to in-frame clones and leaves out a portion. In the table there are under 150,000 clones, 73% of which are singletons. The sample comprised PBMCs. These receptors were taken from a woman between 40 and 50 years old in good health and CMV-seronegative.

The chain uses TRBV28 and TRBJ2-5; 11 positions agree with TRBD1. The germline CDR1 and CDR2 sequences are MDHEN and SYDVKM. J gave up 4 bases and V 4 bases, and 5 bases lay outside the gene matches. This CDR3 has 15 residues. CDR3 sequence reads: CASSSAGTGGETQYF. The CDR3, as DNA: TGTGCCAGCAGTTCCGCCGGGACAGGGGGAGAGACCCAGTACTTC.

The J gene is TRBJ2-7, the V gene TRBV7-9; TRBD2 matches 7 bases. CDR1 is SEHNR and CDR2 is FQNEAQ in the germline V gene (reference sequence). V was clipped by 6 bases and J by 6 bases; unmatched bases: 2. CDR3 length: 11 residues. CDR3 DNA: TGTGCCAGCAGGTCGGGGGGCGAGCAGTACTTC. Residues: CASRSGGEQYF.

V usage is TRBV19 and J usage is TRBJ1-2; possible D gene TRBD1, 6 bases. Germline V gives CDR1 LNHDA, CDR2 SQIVND (reference sequence). V lost 7 bases and J 2 bases, leaving 11 bases between the germline ends. The CDR3 is 13 residues long. This CDR3 is CASTYQGNYGYTF. The CDR3 DNA reads as TGTGCCAGTACTTACCAGGGGAACTATGGCTACACCTTC.

The chain employs TRBV6-4 and TRBJ1-6; the D gene is possibly TRBD1 (5 bases). CDR1 MRHNA and CDR2 SNTAGT come from the germline V gene. The CDR3 has 14 amino acids. V lost 3 bases, J lost 10 bases, and 13 bases lay in between. CDR3 bases: TGTGCCAGCAGTGAGGAGGGGCGCGGGTCACCCCTCCACTTT. It translates to CASSEEGRGSPLHF.

The V and J genes are TRBV5-6 and TRBJ2-1, with 7 nucleotides matching TRBD1. The junction had 7 bases not matched to a gene; V was cut back by 4 bases and J by 9 bases. Germline V gene data show CDR1 as SGHDT and CDR2 as YYEEEE. This CDR3 is 13 amino acids long. The CDR3 DNA follows: TGTGCCAGCAGCAACGACAGGGCCGGTGAGCAGTTCTTC. Translating it yields CASSNDRAGEQFF. The whole variable domain, filled in from reference TRBV5-6 and TRBJ2-1, reads DAGVTQSPTHLIKTRGQQVTLRCSPKSGHDTVSWYQQALGQGPQFIFQYYEEEERQRGNFPDRFSGHQFPNYSSELNVNALLLGDSALYLCASSNDRAGEQFFGPGTRLTVL.

This sequence joins TRBV7-9 and TRBJ2-3; 12 bases align to TRBD2. Germline CDR1 is SEHNR and CDR2 is FQNEAQ (reference sequence). V shed 4 bases and J 2 bases; nucleotides not matched to a gene: 4. This CDR3 is built from 16 residues. The CDR3 DNA reads TGTGCCAGCAGCTCGCTAGCGGGGGGGCCCACAGATACGCAGTATTTT. This translates into CASSSLAGGPTDTQYF.

This clone was counted only a few times. The chain employs TRBV29-1 and TRBJ2-2; D unresolved. The germline CDR1 and CDR2 sequences are SQVTM and ANQGSEA. The CDR3 has 11 amino acids. The V end was cut by 6 bases, the J end by 5 bases, with 7 bases between. CDR3 sequence reads: CSVTDTGELFF. CDR3 DNA: TGCAGCGTAACAGATACCGGGGAGCTGTTTTTT.

This clone was detected only a few times. The V gene is TRBV5-4, the J gene TRBJ2-7; D might be TRBD1 (6 bases). V was shortened by 4 bases and J by 3 bases, with 17 bases between the two germline ends. Germline-derived CDR1 and CDR2 are SGHNT and YYREEE (reference sequence). The CDR3 length is 15 residues. The CDR3 sequence is CASSRDLGARYEQYF. The CDR3 DNA follows: TGTGCCAGCAGCCGCGATTTGGGGGCCCGCTACGAGCAGTACTTC.

The sample holds a few counts of this clone. V usage is TRBV19 and J usage is TRBJ1-1; weak D call: TRBD1 (6 bases). Trimming shortened V by 9 bases and J by 7 bases, and 12 bases separated the two germline ends. Germline V gene sequence: CDR1 LNHDA, CDR2 SQIVND (reference sequence). CDR3 length: 11 residues. The CDR3: CASQGQSEAFF. CDR3 DNA sequence: TGTGCCAGCCAAGGACAGAGTGAAGCTTTCTTT.

This clone was detected only a few times. V gene TRBV2 combines with J gene TRBJ1-2; D may be TRBD1 (6 bases). The CDR3 covers 14 residues. From germline, CDR1 is SNHLY and CDR2 FYNNEI. The V gene lost 3 bases and the J gene lost 2 bases, with 10 bases spanning the gap. CDR3 nucleotide sequence: TGTGCCAGCAGTGACACTACAGGGAACTATGGCTACACCTTC. Its translation: CASSDTTGNYGYTF. Drawing the rest from reference TRBV2 and TRBJ1-2, the complete variable domain is EPEVTQTPSHQVTQMGQEVILRCVPISNHLYFYWYRQILGQKVEFLVSFYNNEISEKSEIFDDQFSVERPDGSNFTLKIRSTKLEDSAMYFCASSDTTGNYGYTFGSGTRLTVV.

The chain combines TRBV6-6 with TRBJ1-1; tentatively, D is TRBD1 (6 bases). This CDR3 comprises 14 residues. Trimming took off 8 bases at V and 1 base at J, with 14 bases between the two ends. Germline-derived CDR1 and CDR2 are MNHNY and SVGAGI (reference sequence). CDR3 amino acids: CASGISTGNTEAFF. The CDR3 DNA follows: TGTGCCAGCGGTATTTCGACAGGGAACACTGAAGCTTTCTTT.

This clone was counted a few times. The chain employs TRBV6-1 and TRBJ1-2, with D possibly TRBD1 on 5 matching bases. The CDR3 has 13 residues. Trimming took off 8 bases at V and 8 bases at J, with 18 bases between the two ends. Germline V CDR1 and CDR2: MNHNS, SASEGT. CDR3 region: CASHETVFGGYTF. The DNA of the CDR3 is TGTGCCAGCCACGAGACAGTGTTTGGAGGCTACACCTTC.

The V gene is TRBV2, the J gene TRBJ2-3; 10 bases agree with TRBD2. The CDR3 extends over 14 amino acids. The ends lost 4 bases at V and 6 bases at J; junction bases unmatched: 4. Germline lookup yields CDR1 SNHLY and CDR2 FYNNEI. CDR3: CASSASGGVDTQYF. The CDR3 DNA reads as TGTGCCAGCAGTGCTAGCGGGGGCGTGGATACGCAGTATTTT. Drawing the rest from reference TRBV2 and TRBJ2-3, the complete variable domain is EPEVTQTPSHQVTQMGQEVILRCVPISNHLYFYWYRQILGQKVEFLVSFYNNEISEKSEIFDDQFSVERPDGSNFTLKIRSTKLEDSAMYFCASSASGGVDTQYFGPGTRLTVL.

The chain couples TRBV6-1 to TRBJ2-1, with TRBD2 matching over 7 bases. CDR1 is MNHNS, CDR2 SASEGT, per germline. The CDR3 loop spans 13 amino acids. The V gene end was trimmed by 4 bases and the J gene end by 6 bases; junction bases not matched to a gene: 3. Written as DNA, the CDR3 is TGTGCCAGCAGTGTTCTAGCGGCCAATGAGCAGTTCTTC. Protein sequence: CASSVLAANEQFF.

V gene TRBV30 combines with J gene TRBJ1-1; D remains ambiguous. Trimming left V 1 base short and J 1 base short, with 10 bases between. The V gene's germline CDR1 is GTSNPN and CDR2 SVGIG (reference sequence). There are 14 residues in the CDR3. CDR3 nucleotide sequence: TGTGCCTGGAGTGACCGGGAACCGAACACTGAAGCTTTCTTT. Its translation is CAWSDREPNTEAFF. The full variable domain, its missing parts supplied by reference TRBV30 and TRBJ1-1, is SQTIHQWPATLVQPVGSPLSLECTVEGTSNPNLYWYRQAAGRGLQLLFYSVGIGQISSEVPQNLSASRPQDRQFILSSKKLLLSDSGFYLCAWSDREPNTEAFFGQGTRLTVV.

V gene TRBV7-2 combines with J gene TRBJ1-1; 9 bases fit TRBD1. Germline CDR1 SGHTA, CDR2 FQGNSA. J was trimmed by 5 bases and V by 6 bases; bases with no gene match: 4. This CDR3 is built from 13 residues. CDR3 region: CASRLGTGTEAFF. The DNA for the CDR3 is TGTGCCAGCAGACTTGGGACAGGGACTGAAGCTTTCTTT.

The sample holds a few counts of this clone. The chain employs TRBV6-1 and TRBJ1-6; weak D call: TRBD1 (5 bases). V gave up 4 bases and J gave up 7 bases, with 11 bases separating them. The CDR3 covers 14 residues. Germline assignment: CDR1 MNHNS and CDR2 SASEGT. The CDR3 spells CASSADSPNSPLHF. The CDR3 DNA follows: TGTGCCAGCAGTGCTGACAGCCCCAATTCACCCCTCCACTTT.

The chain uses TRBV5-1 and TRBJ2-1; 7 bases are shared with TRBD1. Germline V CDR1 and CDR2: SGHRS, YFSETQ. V lost 0 bases to trimming and J lost 6 bases; unmatched junction nucleotides: 6. The CDR3 has 15 amino acids. CDR3 in amino acids: CASSLVIQGSNEQFF. DNA for the CDR3: TGCGCCAGCAGCTTGGTGATACAGGGGTCCAATGAGCAGTTCTTC.

The rearrangement joins TRBV6-5 to TRBJ2-7, with 12 nucleotides matching TRBD2. The CDR3 consists of 15 residues. V lost 6 bases and J lost 1; bases outside the gene matches: 4. Germline CDR1 and CDR2: MNHEY and SVGAGI. The CDR3 loop reads CASRLTSGGSYEQYF. The CDR3 nucleotides read TGTGCCAGCAGACTGACTAGCGGGGGATCCTACGAGCAGTACTTC.

The rearrangement uses TRBV5-4 and TRBJ2-7; TRBD2 matches at 11 bases. Losses at the gene ends were 4 bases for V and 1 base for J; bases not matched to a gene: 4. In germline, CDR1 is SGHNT, CDR2 YYREEE (reference sequence). The length of the CDR3 is 15 residues. In nucleotides, the CDR3 is TGTGCCAGCAGCCCGACTAGCGGGGAGTCCTACGAGCAGTACTTC. Its translation: CASSPTSGESYEQYF.

The chain couples TRBV6-5 to TRBJ2-7; TRBD1 matches at 8 bases. Germline V CDR1 and CDR2: MNHEY, SVGAGI. The CDR3 has 14 amino acids. With 5 bases clipped from V and 5 bases from J, the junction kept 8 bases outside the gene matches. Written as DNA, the CDR3 is TGTGCCAGCAGTCCACGGACAGGGTTCGACGAGCAGTACTTC. It specifies CASSPRTGFDEQYF.

This clone has just a few counts. This chain connects TRBV7-8 to TRBJ1-1, with D unresolved. The CDR3 length is 13 residues. Trimming pared 5 bases from V and 1 base from J, leaving 8 bases between. Germline V CDR1 and CDR2: SGHVS, FQNEAQ. CDR3 sequence reads: CASSAQTNTEAFF. For the CDR3, the DNA is TGTGCCAGCAGCGCACAGACGAACACTGAAGCTTTCTTT. The whole variable domain, filled in from reference TRBV7-8 and TRBJ1-1, reads GAGVSQSPRYKVAKRGQDVALRCDPISGHVSLFWYQQALGQGPEFLTYFQNEAQLDKSGLPSDRFFAERPEGSVSTLKIQRTQQEDSAVYLCASSAQTNTEAFFGQGTRLTVV.

V and J are TRBV6-4 and TRBJ2-1, with TRBD1 identical over 9 bases. V was clipped by 5 bases and J by 8 bases; unmatched bases: 7. Germline V gives CDR1 MRHNA, CDR2 SNTAGT. The CDR3 is made up of 14 amino acids. CDR3 coding DNA: TGTGCCAGCAGTCAAGGGACAGGGACGGATGAGCAGTTCTTC. It is translated as CASSQGTGTDEQFF.

The chain employs TRBV2 and TRBJ2-3, with D possibly TRBD1 on 5 matching bases. This CDR3 contains 14 residues. CDR1 SNHLY and CDR2 FYNNEI come from the germline V gene. Trimming left V 7 bases short and J 2 bases short, with 13 bases between. CDR3 protein: CASTPDRNTDTQYF. The CDR3 nucleotides are TGTGCCAGCACCCCTGACAGAAACACAGATACGCAGTATTTT.

The chain couples TRBV5-1 to TRBJ2-5, with 13 bases identical to TRBD2. CDR1 is SGHRS and CDR2 is YFSETQ in the germline V gene. With V trimmed by 3 bases and J by 1 base, 12 bases remained unmatched. The CDR3 is 19 residues long. CDR3 residues: CASSWTFGTSGDIQETQYF. DNA of the CDR3: TGCGCCAGCAGCTGGACATTCGGGACTAGCGGGGACATCCAAGAGACCCAGTACTTC.

V is TRBV6-5 and J is TRBJ2-3; a possible D gene is TRBD1 (6 bases). Trimming pared 6 bases from V and 2 bases from J, leaving 15 bases between. CDR1 MNHEY and CDR2 SVGAGI come from the germline V gene. The CDR3 runs 15 residues. The chain's CDR3 is CASREWGPSTDTQYF. In nucleotides, the CDR3 is TGTGCCAGCAGGGAATGGGGGCCATCCACAGATACGCAGTATTTT.

This chain connects TRBV7-8 to TRBJ2-7; a weak D match, TRBD1 (5 bases). The CDR3 has 14 amino acids. V lost 2 bases and J 1 base, leaving 9 bases between the germline ends. Germline V CDR1 and CDR2: SGHVS, FQNEAQ. The CDR3 DNA reads as TGTGCCAGCAGCTTATCCAGACAGTCCTACGAGCAGTACTTC. This translates into CASSLSRQSYEQYF. Drawing the rest from reference TRBV7-8 and TRBJ2-7, the complete variable domain is GAGVSQSPRYKVAKRGQDVALRCDPISGHVSLFWYQQALGQGPEFLTYFQNEAQLDKSGLPSDRFFAERPEGSVSTLKIQRTQQEDSAVYLCASSLSRQSYEQYFGPGTRLTVT.

This clone occurred once. The V and J genes are TRBV4-1 and TRBJ2-5, with 7 bases aligning to TRBD2. Germline CDR1 and CDR2: MGHRA and YSYEKL. The CDR3 runs 15 residues. The J segment lost 9 bases and the V segment lost 4 bases, leaving 14 bases of the junction unmatched. The CDR3 sequence is CASSPNRLRETAQYF. CDR3 in DNA: TGCGCCAGCAGCCCCAACCGGTTGCGGGAGACGGCCCAGTACTTC.